This T cell receptor (beta chain) was identified in a study of T cell repertoires in cytomegalovirus infection. Study in general: CMV infection together with matching HLA type was indicated by public TCR beta signatures.

The ends were cut back, 0 bases at V and 1 base at J, with 9 bases in the middle. The CDR3 runs 15 residues. Germline V gives CDR1 SGHVS, CDR2 FQNEAQ. Study-wide results and caveats: Summed frequency of public TCR beta families distinguished CMV carriers with the relevant HLA. Ex vivo responses were dominated by HLA-C-restricted CMV-specific TCR beta clonotypes.

MiXCR, run by TCRdb on the reads, gives a single entry per CDR3 protein. The table records some 300,000 distinct CDR3 sequences, about a sixth of them present only once. This clonotype was seen more than once but under ten times. As yet, its antigen is unknown. The sequence came from a human donor in good health (CMV status not recorded). Some clones in this sample may be carry-over from other donors' samples. Sequencing was carried out using PBMCs. V is TRBV7-8 and J is TRBJ2-5; perhaps D is TRBD1 or TRBD2 (5 bases each). CDR3 protein: CASSLAGVTQETQYF. DNA of the CDR3: TGTGCCAGCAGCTTAGCGGGGGTCACCCAAGAGACCCAGTACTTC.